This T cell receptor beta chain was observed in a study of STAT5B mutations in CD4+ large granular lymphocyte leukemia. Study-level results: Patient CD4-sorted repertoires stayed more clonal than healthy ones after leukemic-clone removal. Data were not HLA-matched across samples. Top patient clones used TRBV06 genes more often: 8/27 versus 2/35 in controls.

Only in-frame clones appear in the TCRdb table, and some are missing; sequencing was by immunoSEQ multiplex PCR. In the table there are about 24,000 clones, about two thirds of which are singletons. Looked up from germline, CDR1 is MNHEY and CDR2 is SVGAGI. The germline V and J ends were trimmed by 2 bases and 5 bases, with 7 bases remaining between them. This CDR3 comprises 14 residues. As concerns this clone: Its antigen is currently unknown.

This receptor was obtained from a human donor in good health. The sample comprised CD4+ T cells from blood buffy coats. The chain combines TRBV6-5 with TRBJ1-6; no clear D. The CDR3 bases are TGTGCCAGCAGTTACGTCCAGAATAATTCACCCCTCCACTTT. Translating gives CASSYVQNNSPLHF.